The TCR beta chain described here comes from a study of T-cell memory formation after mild COVID-19. The table lists this clonotype with many counts. Its antigen is unidentified. Whole-study results and caveats: Cross-reactive memory appears to have joined, as suggested by some responding clones showing up in pre-infection memory.

The TCR alpha and TCR beta cDNA libraries, bearing sample barcodes and UMIs, were generated by 5'RACE using constant-segment primers. TCRdb re-called the 5' RACE reads through MiXCR, storing one row per CDR3 protein. This sample carries over 70,000 distinct CDR3 sequences, about 13% of them seen once, and the ten largest clones take roughly a quarter. Germline loops: CDR1 MNHNY, CDR2 SVGAGI (reference sequence). CDR3 length: 16 amino acids. The trim removed 5 bases at V and 3 bases at J, leaving 9 bases unmatched. This sequence originates from an adult woman who had mild COVID-19 (a few samples of this study predate the infection). Cell type and time point are not known. The V and J genes are TRBV6-6 and TRBJ2-3; 9 bases agree with TRBD2. The specimen was PBMCs or a T cell subset sorted from them (not recorded which). The CDR3 here is CASSDNAGGPTDTQYF. CDR3 DNA: TGTGCCAGCAGTGACAATGCGGGGGGGCCGACAGATACGCAGTATTTT.